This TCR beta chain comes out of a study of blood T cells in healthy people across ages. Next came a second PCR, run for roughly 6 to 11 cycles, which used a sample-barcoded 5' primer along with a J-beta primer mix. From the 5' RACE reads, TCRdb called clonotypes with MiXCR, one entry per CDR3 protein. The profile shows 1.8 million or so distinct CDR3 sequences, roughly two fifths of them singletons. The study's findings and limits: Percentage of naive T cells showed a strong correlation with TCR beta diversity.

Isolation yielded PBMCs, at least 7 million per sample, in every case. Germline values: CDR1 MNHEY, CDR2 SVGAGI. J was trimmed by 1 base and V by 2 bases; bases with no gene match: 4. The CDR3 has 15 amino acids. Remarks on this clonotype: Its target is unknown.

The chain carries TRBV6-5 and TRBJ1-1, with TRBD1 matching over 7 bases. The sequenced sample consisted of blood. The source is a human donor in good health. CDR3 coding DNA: TGTGCCAGCAGTTACCAAGGGGGCTGGAACACTGAAGCTTTCTTT. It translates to CASSYQGGWNTEAFF.